This TCR beta chain was observed in a study of OX40 agonist ivuxolimab in advanced cancers. Patients who had autoimmune disease history or got systemic immunosuppression were left out. The investigators sampled blood at baseline, at cycle 4 day 1, and at cycle 7 day 1. The data were produced by immunoSEQ multiplex PCR, yet TCRdb's version contains in-frame clones alone and is incomplete. The repertoire has tens of thousands of clones, less than 90% of them found once; the top ten carry about 7.4%. Of note for this clone: The antigen is unknown.

Study results and caveats: Among expanded peripheral T cells, antigen specificity went undetermined. CD4+ T cells averaged fewer expanded clones than CD8+ T cells.

Germline loops: CDR1 MNHEY, CDR2 SVGAGI. CDR3 length equals 13 residues. V was cut by 0 bases and J by 11 bases, with 13 bases left in between. The origin of this receptor is an adult with an advanced solid tumor such as melanoma, head and neck, liver or kidney cancer. The sequences come from CD4+ or CD8+ T cells sorted from blood, collected in a trial of the OX40 agonist ivuxolimab. The chain carries TRBV6-5 and TRBJ1-1; possibly TRBD1 for D (5 bases). CDR3 in DNA: TGTGCCAGCAGTTACTCGAGGGGAAACACGGCTTTCTTT. Its translation: CASSYSRGNTAFF.